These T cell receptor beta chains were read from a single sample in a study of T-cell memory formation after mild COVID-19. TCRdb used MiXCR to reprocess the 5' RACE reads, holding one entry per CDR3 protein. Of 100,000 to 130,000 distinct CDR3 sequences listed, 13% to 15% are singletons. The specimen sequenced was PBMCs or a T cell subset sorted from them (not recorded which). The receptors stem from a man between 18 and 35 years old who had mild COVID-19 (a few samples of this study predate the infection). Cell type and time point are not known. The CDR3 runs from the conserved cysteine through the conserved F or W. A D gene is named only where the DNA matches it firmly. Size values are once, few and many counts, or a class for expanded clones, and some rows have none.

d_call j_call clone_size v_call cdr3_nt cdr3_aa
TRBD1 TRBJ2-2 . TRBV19 TGTGCCACCCAGGGGGCAGCCGGGGAGCTGTTTTTT CATQGAAGELFF
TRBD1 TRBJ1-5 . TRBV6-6 TGTGCCAGCAGACGTCCGGGACAGGCCAATCAGCCCCAGCATTTT CASRRPGQANQPQHF
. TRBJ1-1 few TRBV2 TGTGCCAGCAGTGAAGAGTCTGGAGGGGAGGGGGTTGTGGACACTGAAGCTTTCTTT CASSEESGGEGVVDTEAFF
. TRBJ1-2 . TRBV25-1 TGTGCCAGCAGTGAAGGTATATCAGGCGACTATGGCTACACCTTC CASSEGISGDYGYTF
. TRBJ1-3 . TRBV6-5 TGTGCCAGCAGTTACTCTGGGGGTACTGGAAACACCATATATTTT CASSYSGGTGNTIYF
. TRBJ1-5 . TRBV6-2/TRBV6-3 TGTGCCAGCAGCTCCACCCTGGTTAGCGGTCAGCCCCAGCATTTT CASSSTLVSGQPQHF
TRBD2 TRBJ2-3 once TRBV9 TGTGCCAGCAGCGTTCACAGGACTAGCGGGGCGGGCACAGATACGCAGTATTTT CASSVHRTSGAGTDTQYF
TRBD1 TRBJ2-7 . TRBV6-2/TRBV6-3 TGTGCCAGCAGTGACCCGGGACAGGGTACCTACGAGCAGTACTTC CASSDPGQGTYEQYF
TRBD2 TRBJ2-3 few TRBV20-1 TGCAGTGCTGGCGGACTAGCGGAAACAGATACGCAGTATTTT CSAGGLAETDTQYF
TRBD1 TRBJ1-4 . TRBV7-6 TGTGCCAGCAGCCACGAGGCAGGGGGTACTGAAAAACTGTTTTTT CASSHEAGGTEKLFF
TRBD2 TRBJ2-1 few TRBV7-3 TGTGCCAGCAGCTGGACTAGCGGGGGGCGGAATGAGCAGTTCTTC CASSWTSGGRNEQFF
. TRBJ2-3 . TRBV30 TGTGCCTGGAGTTGGTTAGCGGCAGATACGCAGTATTTT CAWSWLAADTQYF
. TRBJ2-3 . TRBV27 TGTGCCGAGCCAGGGCGCGAAGCGCAGTATTTT CAEPGREAQYF
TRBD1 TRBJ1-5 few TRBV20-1 TGCAGTGCTACTAATCAGGGGAGGGGGCACCATTTT CSATNQGRGHHF
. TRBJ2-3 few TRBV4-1 TGCGCCAGCAGCCAAGCGGGGGCTAGCACAGATACGCAGTATTTT CASSQAGASTDTQYF
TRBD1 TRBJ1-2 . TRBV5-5 TGTGCCAGCAGCTACCCGGGACAGGAGGGATTTGGCTATGGCTACACCTTC CASSYPGQEGFGYGYTF
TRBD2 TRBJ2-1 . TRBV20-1 TGCAGTGCTAGAAACCCCGGGCAGCGGGATTCCTACAATGAGCAGTTCTTC CSARNPGQRDSYNEQFF
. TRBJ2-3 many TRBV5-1 TGCGCCAGCAGCTTGGAGGGACAACACGCAGATACGCAGTATTTT CASSLEGQHADTQYF
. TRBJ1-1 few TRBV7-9 TGTGCCAGCAGCCATCCCCAGCGGGGCCGGCCAGGGGACGCTTTCTTT CASSHPQRGRPGDAFF
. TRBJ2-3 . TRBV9 TGTGCCAGCAGCGTAGATCTAGGGGGGCCCATATTGACAGATACGCAGTATTTT CASSVDLGGPILTDTQYF
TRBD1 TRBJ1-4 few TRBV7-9 TGTGCCAGCAGCGCCTGGACAGGGGCTAATGAAAAACTGTTTTTT CASSAWTGANEKLFF
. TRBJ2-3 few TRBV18 TGTGCCAGCTCACCGGGTCGAACCTCCACAGATACGCAGTATTTT CASSPGRTSTDTQYF
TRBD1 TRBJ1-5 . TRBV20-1 TGCAGTGCTAGGTGGACAGGTTATAGCAATCAGCCCCAGCATTTT CSARWTGYSNQPQHF
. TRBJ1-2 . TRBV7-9 TGTGACAGCAGCTTTGGGATGGGGGCGGAAGGCTACACCTTC CDSSFGMGAEGYTF
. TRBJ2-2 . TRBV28 TGTGCCAGCAGTTTAACAGTGCCCCTTATCACCGGGGAGCTGTTTTTT CASSLTVPLITGELFF
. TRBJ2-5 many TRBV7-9 TGTGCCAGCAGCTTAGCGCGGGGGCAGGAGACCCAGTACTTC CASSLARGQETQYF
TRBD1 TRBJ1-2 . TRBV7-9 TGTGCCAGCAGGGAAGTCGGACAGGGCTTCAGATATGGCTACACCTTC CASREVGQGFRYGYTF
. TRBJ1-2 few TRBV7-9 TGTGCCAGCAGCTTAAACCCGGGAAGCTATGGCTACACCTTC CASSLNPGSYGYTF
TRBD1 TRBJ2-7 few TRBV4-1 TGCGCCAGCAGCCAAGAGAGGACAGGGAGACCCTACGAGCAGTACTTC CASSQERTGRPYEQYF
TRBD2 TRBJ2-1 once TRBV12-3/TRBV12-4 TGTGCCAGCAGTTTTGCTAGCGGGGTATACAATGAGCAGTTCTTC CASSFASGVYNEQFF
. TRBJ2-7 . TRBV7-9 TGTGCCAGCAGGCCCCGTGGGTCGGGCGAGCAGTACTTC CASRPRGSGEQYF
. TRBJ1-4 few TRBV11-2 TGTGCCAGCAGCTCCACTGGTAGGAGGTCTAATGAAAAACTGTTTTTT CASSSTGRRSNEKLFF
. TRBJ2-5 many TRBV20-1 TGCAGTGCTAGAGATGGTGAGACCCAGTACTTC CSARDGETQYF
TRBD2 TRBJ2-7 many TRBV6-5 TGTGCCAGCAGTTATTTTGCGGGGGGATACTCCTACGAGCAGTACTTC CASSYFAGGYSYEQYF
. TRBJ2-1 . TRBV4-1 TGCGCCAGCAGCCCCCTCGTCGGCTCAGACGGGCACAATGAGCAGTTCTTC CASSPLVGSDGHNEQFF
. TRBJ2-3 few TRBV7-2 TGTGCCAGCAGCTTAGGGGGACGGGGGCGGAATACGCAGTATTTT CASSLGGRGRNTQYF
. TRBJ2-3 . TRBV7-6 TGTGCCAGCGGTCGGAGCACAGATACGCAGTATTTT CASGRSTDTQYF
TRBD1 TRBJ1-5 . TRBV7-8 TGTGCCAGCAGCCGTGGACAGGGGCCTACCAGCAATCAGCCCCAGCATTTT CASSRGQGPTSNQPQHF
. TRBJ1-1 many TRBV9 TGTGCCAGCAGCGTAGGGTCCGCTTCGGGCACTGAAGCTTTCTTT CASSVGSASGTEAFF
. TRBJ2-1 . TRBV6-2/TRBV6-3 TGTGCCAGCAGTGGATCTTGGGGGCTTACTGAGCAGTTCTTC CASSGSWGLTEQFF
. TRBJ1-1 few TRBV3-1 TGTGCCAGCAGCCGGGCGCCGAACACTGAAGCTTTCTTT CASSRAPNTEAFF